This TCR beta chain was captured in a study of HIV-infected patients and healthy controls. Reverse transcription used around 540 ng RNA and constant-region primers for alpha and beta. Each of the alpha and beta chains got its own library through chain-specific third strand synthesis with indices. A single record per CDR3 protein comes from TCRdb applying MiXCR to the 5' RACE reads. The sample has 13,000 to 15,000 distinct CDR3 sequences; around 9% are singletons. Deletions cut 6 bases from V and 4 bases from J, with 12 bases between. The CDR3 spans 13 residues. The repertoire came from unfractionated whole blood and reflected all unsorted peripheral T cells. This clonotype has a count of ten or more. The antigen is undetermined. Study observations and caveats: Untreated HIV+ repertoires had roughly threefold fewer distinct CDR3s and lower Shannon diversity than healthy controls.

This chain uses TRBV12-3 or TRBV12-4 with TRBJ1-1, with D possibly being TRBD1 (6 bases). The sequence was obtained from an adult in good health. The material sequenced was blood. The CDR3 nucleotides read TGTGCCAGCAGGTGGGGGCCGCGCACTGAAGCTTTCTTT. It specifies CASRWGPRTEAFF.